This TCR beta chain stems from a study of response to subunit inactivated influenza vaccine (dated by TCRdb to the late 2010s). Background for the entire study: Deep quantitative T cell receptor repertoire profiling was used in the study to track responses to a trivalent subunit inactivated influenza vaccine.

The protocol used for the library was RT-PCR. The instrument was an Illumina HiSeq 2500. TCRdb reprocessed the public reads (quality trimming at Q25 with fastp, clone calling with MiXCR) and kept in-frame beta chains. Each record represents a unique CDR3 protein, reported with the most common genes and DNA among its rows. This sample has 450,000 to 600,000 distinct CDR3 sequences in its table, and approximately 6.9% of those were observed once. The ten largest account for roughly 13% of the sample. The research as a whole found: The authors suggested that each seasonal influenza vaccination may recruit only a limited number of new T cells.

The sample holds many counts of this clonotype. It lacks a known antigen. One base away there is no much larger clone; base qualities are not given. The sequenced sample was PBMCs from blood, obtained less than 30 months after vaccination. The sequence came from a man aged 50 to 69 who received an inactivated influenza vaccine. Donor details come from another sample of the same person, matched by shared clones.

The bases are TGTGCCAGCAGTGAAGCGCGCACAGCGAACACTGAAGCTTTCTTT. This is translated as CASSEARTANTEAFF. The chain is assembled from TRBV2 and TRBJ1-1, with the D gene too uncertain to name. V gives up 0 bases and J gives up 1 base, and the segment between their germline ends measures 9 bases. The germline V gene sets CDR1 to SNHLY and CDR2 to FYNNEI. The CDR3, cysteine through phenylalanine, is 15 amino acids long. The CDR3 DNA has 45 bases and is translated from base 1.